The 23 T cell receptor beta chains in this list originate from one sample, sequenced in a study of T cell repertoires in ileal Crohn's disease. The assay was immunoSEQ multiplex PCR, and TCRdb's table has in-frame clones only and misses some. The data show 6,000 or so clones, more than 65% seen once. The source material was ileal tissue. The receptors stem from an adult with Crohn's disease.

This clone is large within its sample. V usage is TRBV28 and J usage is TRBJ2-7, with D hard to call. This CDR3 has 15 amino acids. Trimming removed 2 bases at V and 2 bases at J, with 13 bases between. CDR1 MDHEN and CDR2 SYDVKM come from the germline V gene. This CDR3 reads CASSLVPVTPYEQYF. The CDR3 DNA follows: TGTGCCAGCAGTTTAGTCCCCGTCACTCCCTACGAGCAGTACTTC. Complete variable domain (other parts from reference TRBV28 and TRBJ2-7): DVKVTQSSRYLVKRTGEKVFLECVQDMDHENMFWYRQDPGLGLRLIYFSYDVKMKEKGDIPEGYSVSREKKERFSLILESASTNQTSMYLCASSLVPVTPYEQYFGPGTRLTVT.

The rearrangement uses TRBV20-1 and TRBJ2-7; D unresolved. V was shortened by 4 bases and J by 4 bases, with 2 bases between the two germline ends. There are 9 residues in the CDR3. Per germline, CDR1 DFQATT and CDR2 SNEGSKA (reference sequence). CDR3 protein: CSATYEQYF. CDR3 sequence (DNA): TGCAGTGCTACGTACGAGCAGTACTTC.

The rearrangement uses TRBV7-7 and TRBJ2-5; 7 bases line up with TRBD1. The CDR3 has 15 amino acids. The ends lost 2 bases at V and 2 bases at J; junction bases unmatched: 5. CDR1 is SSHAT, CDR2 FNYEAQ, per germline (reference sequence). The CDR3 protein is CASSLYRGGQETQYF. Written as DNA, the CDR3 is TGTGCCAGCAGCTTATACAGGGGCGGGCAAGAGACCCAGTACTTC. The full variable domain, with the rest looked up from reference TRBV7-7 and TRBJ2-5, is GAGVSQSPRYKVTKRGQDVTLRCDPISSHATLYWYQQALGQGPEFLTYFNYEAQPDKSGLPSDRFSAERPEGSISTLTIQRTEQRDSAMYRCASSLYRGGQETQYFGPGTRLLVL.

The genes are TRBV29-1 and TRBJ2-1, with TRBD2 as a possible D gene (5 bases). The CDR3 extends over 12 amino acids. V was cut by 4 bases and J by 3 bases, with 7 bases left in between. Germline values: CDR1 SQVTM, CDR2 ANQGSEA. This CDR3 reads CSVAAGYNEQFF. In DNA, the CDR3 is TGCAGCGTTGCGGCGGGCTACAATGAGCAGTTCTTC.

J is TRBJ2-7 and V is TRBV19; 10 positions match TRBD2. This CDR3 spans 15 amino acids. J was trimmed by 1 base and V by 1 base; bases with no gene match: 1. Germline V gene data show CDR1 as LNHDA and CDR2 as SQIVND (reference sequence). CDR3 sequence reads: CASSIGAGGSYEQYF. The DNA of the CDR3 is TGTGCCAGTAGTATAGGAGCGGGAGGGTCCTACGAGCAGTACTTC.

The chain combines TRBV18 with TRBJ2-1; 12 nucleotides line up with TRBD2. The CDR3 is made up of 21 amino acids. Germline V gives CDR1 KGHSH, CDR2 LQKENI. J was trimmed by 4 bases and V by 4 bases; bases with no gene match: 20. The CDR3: CASSRTPLAGGNSEKYNEQFF. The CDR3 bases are TGTGCCAGCTCACGCACGCCGCTAGCGGGAGGGAATTCAGAAAAATACAATGAGCAGTTCTTC.

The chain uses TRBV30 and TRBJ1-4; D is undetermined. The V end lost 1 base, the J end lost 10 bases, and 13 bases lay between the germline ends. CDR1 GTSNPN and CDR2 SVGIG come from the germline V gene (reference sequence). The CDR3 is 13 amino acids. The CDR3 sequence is CAWSGRDLGKLFF. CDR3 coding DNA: TGTGCCTGGAGTGGGAGGGATTTGGGAAAACTGTTTTTT. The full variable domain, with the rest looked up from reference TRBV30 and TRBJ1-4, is SQTIHQWPATLVQPVGSPLSLECTVEGTSNPNLYWYRQAAGRGLQLLFYSVGIGQISSEVPQNLSASRPQDRQFILSSKKLLLSDSGFYLCAWSGRDLGKLFFGSGTQLSVL.

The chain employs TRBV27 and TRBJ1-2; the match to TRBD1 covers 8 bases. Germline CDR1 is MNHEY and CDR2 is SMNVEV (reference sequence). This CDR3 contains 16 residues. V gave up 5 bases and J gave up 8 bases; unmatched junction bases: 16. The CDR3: CASSQRQGRGEGGYTF. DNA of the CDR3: TGTGCCAGCAGTCAACGACAGGGGAGGGGTGAAGGGGGCTACACCTTC.

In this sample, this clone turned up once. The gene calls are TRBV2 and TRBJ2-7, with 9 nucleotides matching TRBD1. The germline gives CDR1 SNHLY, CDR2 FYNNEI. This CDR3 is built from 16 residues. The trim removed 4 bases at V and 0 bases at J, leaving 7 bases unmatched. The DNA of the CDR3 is TGTGCCAGCAGTGCCAGAGGACAGGGGAGCTCCTACGAGCAGTACTTC. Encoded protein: CASSARGQGSSYEQYF. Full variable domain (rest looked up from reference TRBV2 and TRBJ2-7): EPEVTQTPSHQVTQMGQEVILRCVPISNHLYFYWYRQILGQKVEFLVSFYNNEISEKSEIFDDQFSVERPDGSNFTLKIRSTKLEDSAMYFCASSARGQGSSYEQYFGPGTRLTVT.

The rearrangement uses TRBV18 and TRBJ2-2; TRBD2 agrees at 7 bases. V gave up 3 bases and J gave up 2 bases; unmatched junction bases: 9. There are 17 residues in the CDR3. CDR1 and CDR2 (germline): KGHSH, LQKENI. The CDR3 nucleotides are TGTGCCAGCTCACCTCTAGGACTAGGGTCAAACACCGGGGAGCTGTTTTTT. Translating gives CASSPLGLGSNTGELFF.

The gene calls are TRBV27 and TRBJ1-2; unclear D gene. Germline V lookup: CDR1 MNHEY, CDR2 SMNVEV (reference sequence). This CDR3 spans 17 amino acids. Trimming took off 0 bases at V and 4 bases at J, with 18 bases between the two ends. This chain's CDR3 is CASSLSNYGPGIYGYTF. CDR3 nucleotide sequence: TGTGCCAGCAGTTTATCGAATTATGGGCCTGGAATCTATGGCTACACCTTC.

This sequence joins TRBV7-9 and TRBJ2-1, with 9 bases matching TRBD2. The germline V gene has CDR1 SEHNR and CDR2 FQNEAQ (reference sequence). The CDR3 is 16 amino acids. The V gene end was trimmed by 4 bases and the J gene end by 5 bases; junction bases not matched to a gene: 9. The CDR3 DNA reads TGTGCCAGCAGCTGGGGGCAGCGGGAGGTCCACAATGAGCAGTTCTTC. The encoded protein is CASSWGQREVHNEQFF.

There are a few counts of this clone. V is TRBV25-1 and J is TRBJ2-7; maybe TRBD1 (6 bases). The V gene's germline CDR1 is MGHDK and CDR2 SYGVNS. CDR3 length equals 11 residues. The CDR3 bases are TGTGCGGTACAGGGTTTCTACGAGCAGTACTTC. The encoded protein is CAVQGFYEQYF.

The CDR3 loop is CASSPQGARSDEQYF. CDR3 sequence (DNA): TGTGCCAGCAGCCCACAGGGGGCGCGATCCGACGAGCAGTACTTC. The J gene is TRBJ2-7, the V gene TRBV28, with 9 bases matching TRBD1. Trimming removed 6 bases from V and 5 bases from J; junction bases left unmatched: 11. This CDR3 is 15 amino acids long. CDR1 is MDHEN, CDR2 SYDVKM, per germline.

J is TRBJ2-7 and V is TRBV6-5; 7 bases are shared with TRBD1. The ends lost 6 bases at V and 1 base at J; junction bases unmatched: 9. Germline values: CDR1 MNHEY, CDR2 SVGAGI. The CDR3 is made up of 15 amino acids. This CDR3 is CASRYKRTGSYEQYF. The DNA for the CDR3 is TGTGCCAGCAGGTACAAGAGGACAGGATCCTACGAGCAGTACTTC.

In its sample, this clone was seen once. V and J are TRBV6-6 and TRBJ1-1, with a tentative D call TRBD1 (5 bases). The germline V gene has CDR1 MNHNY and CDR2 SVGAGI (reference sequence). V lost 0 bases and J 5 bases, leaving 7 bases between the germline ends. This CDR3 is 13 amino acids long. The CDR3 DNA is TGTGCCAGCAGTTACTCGACAGTTACTGAAGCTTTCTTT. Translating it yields CASSYSTVTEAFF.

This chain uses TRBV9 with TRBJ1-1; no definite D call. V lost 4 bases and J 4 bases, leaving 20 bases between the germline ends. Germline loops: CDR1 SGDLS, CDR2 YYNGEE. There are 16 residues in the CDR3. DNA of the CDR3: TGTGCCAGCAGCCCATCACCAAAAATTCTGAGCACTGAAGCTTTCTTT. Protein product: CASSPSPKILSTEAFF.

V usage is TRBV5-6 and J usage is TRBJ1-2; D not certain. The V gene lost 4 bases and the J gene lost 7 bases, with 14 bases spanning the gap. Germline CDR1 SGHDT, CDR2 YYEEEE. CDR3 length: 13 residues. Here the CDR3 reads CASSLTQARGYTF. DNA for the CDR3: TGTGCCAGCAGCCTAACCCAGGCTCGTGGCTACACCTTC.

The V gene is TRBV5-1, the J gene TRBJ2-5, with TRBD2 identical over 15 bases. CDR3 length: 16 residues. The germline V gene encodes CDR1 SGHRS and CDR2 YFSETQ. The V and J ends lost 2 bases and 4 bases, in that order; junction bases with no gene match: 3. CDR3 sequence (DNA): TGCGCCAGCAGCTTAGGACTAGCGGGAGGGGGAGAGACCCAGTACTTC. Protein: CASSLGLAGGGETQYF.

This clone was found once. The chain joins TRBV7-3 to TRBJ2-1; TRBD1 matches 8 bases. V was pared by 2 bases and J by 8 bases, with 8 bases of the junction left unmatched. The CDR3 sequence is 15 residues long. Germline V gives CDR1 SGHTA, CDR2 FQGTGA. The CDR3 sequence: CASSLVQGALDEQFF. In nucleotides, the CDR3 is TGTGCCAGCAGCTTAGTTCAGGGGGCGTTGGATGAGCAGTTCTTC.

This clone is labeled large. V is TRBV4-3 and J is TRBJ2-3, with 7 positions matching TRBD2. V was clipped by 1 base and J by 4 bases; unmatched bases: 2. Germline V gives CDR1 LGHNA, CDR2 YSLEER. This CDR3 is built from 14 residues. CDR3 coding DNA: TGCGCCAGCAGCCAAGGCGGGGGAGCAGATACGCAGTATTTT. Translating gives CASSQGGGADTQYF.

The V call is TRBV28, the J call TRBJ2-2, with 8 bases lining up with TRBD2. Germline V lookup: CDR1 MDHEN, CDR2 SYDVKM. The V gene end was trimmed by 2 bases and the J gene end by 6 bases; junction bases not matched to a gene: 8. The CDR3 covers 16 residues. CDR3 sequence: CASSLPQRESSGELFF. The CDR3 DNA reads TGTGCCAGCAGTTTACCGCAGCGGGAGAGCTCCGGGGAGCTGTTTTTT.

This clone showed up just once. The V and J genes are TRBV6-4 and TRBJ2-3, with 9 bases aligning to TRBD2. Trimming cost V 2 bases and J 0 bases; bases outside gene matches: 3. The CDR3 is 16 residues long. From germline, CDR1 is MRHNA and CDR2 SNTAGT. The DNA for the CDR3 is TGTGCCAGCAGTGACGAGGCGGGGGGGAGCACAGATACGCAGTATTTT. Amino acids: CASSDEAGGSTDTQYF.